The present T cell receptor (beta chain) was sequenced within a study of early T cells in non-severe SARS-CoV-2 infection. The CDR3 has 15 amino acids. Germline V gene sequence: CDR1 SEHNR, CDR2 FQNEAQ (reference sequence). V lost 5 bases, J lost 6 bases, and 7 bases stayed unmatched. This clonotype was observed at least ten times. TCRdb re-derived calls from the 5' RACE reads in MiXCR, one entry per CDR3 protein. The data show some 52,000 distinct CDR3 sequences, around 8% seen once. Sequencing input: whole blood. This TCR was sampled from an adult who was a healthcare worker with PCR-confirmed SARS-CoV-2 infection or an uninfected control (not recorded which). This rearrangement joins TRBV7-9 to TRBJ2-1, with TRBD2 matching 10 bases. The CDR3 DNA follows: TGTGCCAGCAGCCCTCTAGCGGGAGATCGCAATGAGCAGTTCTTC. Encoded protein: CASSPLAGDRNEQFF.